Below, 22 T cell receptor beta chains from the same sample are listed, as sequenced in a study of blood T cell repertoires in COVID-19. Data came from immunoSEQ multiplex PCR; TCRdb stores just in-frame clones and leaves some out. The sample lists around 180,000 clones; about 88% were seen once. Sequences were obtained from peripheral blood. Receptor source: a man between 60 and 70 years old with acute or convalescent COVID-19.

The rearrangement links TRBV27 to TRBJ2-5; 9 nucleotides match TRBD1. J gave up 2 bases and V 5 bases, and 9 bases lay outside the gene matches. The germline CDR1 and CDR2 sequences are MNHEY and SMNVEV (reference sequence). The CDR3 consists of 16 residues. The CDR3 sequence: CASSGGTGRPQETQYF. CDR3 nucleotide sequence: TGTGCCAGCAGTGGAGGGACAGGGCGACCTCAAGAGACCCAGTACTTC.

V and J are TRBV3-1 (or the pseudogene TRBV3-2) and TRBJ2-3, with TRBD2 matching over 8 bases. Germline CDR1 is LGHDT and CDR2 is YNNKEL (reference sequence). J was trimmed by 4 bases and V by 1 base; bases with no gene match: 10. CDR3 size: 17 residues. CDR3 in amino acids: CASSQGAPGLGADTQYF. The CDR3 nucleotides are TGTGCCAGCAGCCAAGGCGCTCCGGGACTAGGAGCAGATACGCAGTATTTT.

The genes are TRBV5-5 and TRBJ2-7, with TRBD1 as a possible D gene (5 bases). V gave up 4 bases and J gave up 4 bases, with 9 bases separating them. The germline V gene encodes CDR1 SGHKS and CDR2 YYEKEE (reference sequence). The CDR3 runs to 12 residues. This CDR3 is CASSSDSYEQYF. The DNA for the CDR3 is TGTGCCAGCAGCAGCGACAGTTACGAGCAGTACTTC.

This clone was observed once. This chain connects TRBV11-3 to TRBJ2-1; 8 nucleotides align to TRBD2. The germline V gene has CDR1 SGHNT and CDR2 YENEEA. V was pared by 0 bases and J by 7 bases, with 11 bases of the junction left unmatched. The CDR3 sequence is 17 residues long. The CDR3 region is CASSLEEWREEGNEQFF. In DNA form, the CDR3 reads TGTGCCAGCAGCTTAGAGGAGTGGCGGGAGGAGGGGAATGAGCAGTTCTTC.

The chain joins TRBV21-1 to TRBJ2-7; the D call TRBD2 from the table was never checked on the DNA. TRBV21-1 is tagged as a pseudogene. The CDR3 is 18 amino acids. The CDR3 DNA sequence: TGTGCCAGCAGCAAAGTATCCCTAGCGGGGGGAATAACCTACGAGCAGTACGTC. This encodes CASSKVSLAGGITYEQYV.

This clone appeared a single time. The V and J genes are TRBV19 and TRBJ2-2, with 8 bases fitting TRBD1. The CDR3 has 16 amino acids. V was pared by 6 bases and J by 0 bases, with 6 bases of the junction left unmatched. CDR1 and CDR2 from the germline V gene are LNHDA and SQIVND (reference sequence). For the CDR3, the DNA is TGTGCCAGTAGCCGTGACAGGGGCCCGAACACCGGGGAGCTGTTTTTT. Amino acids: CASSRDRGPNTGELFF.

This chain connects TRBV5-1 to TRBJ2-1, with a tentative D call TRBD1 (5 bases). CDR1 is SGHRS and CDR2 is YFSETQ in the germline V gene. Deletions cut 4 bases from V and 7 bases from J, with 12 bases between. CDR3 length: 13 residues. Here the CDR3 reads CASSDDRSNEQFF. CDR3 in DNA: TGCGCCAGCAGCGATGACAGATCTAATGAGCAGTTCTTC.

The chain couples TRBV2 to TRBJ1-4; maybe TRBD1 (6 bases). The CDR3 is made up of 13 amino acids. Germline V gene lookup returns CDR1 SNHLY and CDR2 FYNNEI. Between the trimmed V and J ends, which lost 11 bases and 2 bases, there was a span of 12 bases. The DNA for the CDR3 is TGTGCCGGTGGGGGCGGCACTAATGAAAAACTGTTTTTT. It yields the protein CAGGGGTNEKLFF.

Here the CDR3 DNA reads TGTGCCAGCAGCCTGGAGGATTACAATGAGCAGTTCTTC. Translating gives CASSLEDYNEQFF. V gene TRBV6-2 or TRBV6-3 combines with J gene TRBJ2-1, with D maybe TRBD2 (5 bases). This CDR3 is built from 13 residues. Trimming stripped 6 bases from V and 4 bases from J, with 10 bases between. The germline gives CDR1 MNHEY, CDR2 SVGEGT.

This clone appeared a few times. The chain combines TRBV9 with TRBJ1-2, with no clear D. This CDR3 spans 15 amino acids. The V end was cut by 0 bases, the J end by 7 bases, with 16 bases between. From germline, CDR1 is SGDLS and CDR2 YYNGEE. The CDR3 loop reads CASSVGPSSVGGYTF. CDR3 nucleotide sequence: TGTGCCAGCAGCGTAGGTCCCAGCAGCGTAGGTGGCTACACCTTC.

The gene calls are TRBV2 and TRBJ2-2; TRBD2 matches at 11 bases. The CDR3 consists of 17 residues. After removal of 2 bases from V and 7 bases from J, the junction contained 9 bases not matched to a gene. CDR1 is SNHLY, CDR2 FYNNEI, per germline. CDR3 region: CASSEPTSGRGDGELFF. CDR3 DNA: TGTGCCAGCAGTGAACCCACTAGCGGGAGAGGTGACGGGGAGCTGTTTTTT.

The chain carries TRBV29-1 and TRBJ1-3; 7 positions match TRBD1. The CDR3 length is 14 residues. The trim removed 6 bases at V and 4 bases at J, leaving 9 bases unmatched. The germline V gene has CDR1 SQVTM and CDR2 ANQGSEA. The CDR3 region is CSVGDTGDGNTIYF. The CDR3 DNA is TGCAGCGTAGGAGATACAGGGGACGGAAACACCATATATTTT.

V usage is TRBV18 and J usage is TRBJ2-1; possible D gene TRBD2, 7 bases. The germline V gene encodes CDR1 KGHSH and CDR2 LQKENI. V lost 0 bases and J 15 bases, leaving 12 bases between the germline ends. This CDR3 has 12 residues. Here the CDR3 DNA reads TGTGCCAGCTCACCACCGGCGGGGGCCCTGTTCTTC. It encodes CASSPPAGALFF.

This clone was observed a few times. V is TRBV18 and J is TRBJ1-6; 7 positions agree with TRBD1. Germline CDR1 and CDR2: KGHSH and LQKENI. The CDR3 loop spans 17 amino acids. The V segment lost 4 bases and the J segment 7 bases; nucleotides outside the gene matches: 13. The CDR3 region has the DNA TGTGCCAGCTCACTATTCCCTCCGGGACAGCTAAATTCACCCCTCCACTTT. Encoded protein: CASSLFPPGQLNSPLHF.

V is TRBV5-5 and J is TRBJ1-2; TRBD1 might be the D (5 bases). Deletions cut 3 bases from V and 2 bases from J, with 11 bases between. Germline loops: CDR1 SGHKS, CDR2 YYEKEE (reference sequence). The CDR3 has 14 amino acids. CDR3: CASSSLTANYGYTF. DNA of the CDR3: TGTGCCAGCAGCTCCCTGACAGCAAACTATGGCTACACCTTC.

This rearrangement joins TRBV14 to TRBJ1-5, with no clear D. The germline gives CDR1 SGHDN, CDR2 FVKESK. This CDR3 comprises 12 residues. Trimming cost V 0 bases and J 9 bases, with 6 bases left between them. As DNA, the CDR3 is TGTGCCAGCAGCCAAGATCGAGGGCCCCAGCATTTT. It encodes CASSQDRGPQHF.

The V and J genes are TRBV6-7 and TRBJ2-1; 7 bases match TRBD1. TRBV6-7 is an open reading frame whose function is uncertain. This CDR3 is 19 amino acids long. The trim removed 0 bases at V and 4 bases at J, leaving 15 bases unmatched. The CDR3 nucleotides read TGTGCCAGCAGTTACTCGATTCTGGACCGGACAGGAGATTACAATGAGCAGTTCTTC. It translates to CASSYSILDRTGDYNEQFF.

In DNA form, the CDR3 reads TGCGCCAGCAGCGGCATGGGACAGATTAACTATGGCTACACCTTC. It specifies CASSGMGQINYGYTF. This chain uses TRBV5-1 with TRBJ1-2; 7 bases agree with TRBD1. The germline V gene encodes CDR1 SGHRS and CDR2 YFSETQ. V gave up 4 bases and J gave up 1 base; unmatched junction bases: 7. This CDR3 spans 15 amino acids.

The V gene is TRBV10-3, the J gene TRBJ2-7, with a tentative D call TRBD1 (5 bases). V was cut by 8 bases and J by 4 bases, with 12 bases left in between. CDR3 length: 12 amino acids. The germline gives CDR1 ENHRY, CDR2 SYGVKD. CDR3: CAIGQKGYEQYF. The CDR3 nucleotides read TGTGCCATCGGGCAAAAGGGGTACGAGCAGTACTTC.

The rearrangement uses TRBV19 and TRBJ2-1; D gene ambiguous. CDR3 size: 13 residues. Germline CDR1 reads LNHDA; CDR2 reads SQIVND (reference sequence). Trimming pared 1 base from V and 4 bases from J, leaving 5 bases between. CDR3 residues: CASSIVYYNEQFF. The CDR3 DNA sequence: TGTGCCAGTAGTATAGTCTATTACAATGAGCAGTTCTTC.

This chain joins TRBV4-1 and TRBJ2-1; TRBD1 matches 7 bases. The V and J ends lost 3 bases and 9 bases, in that order; junction bases with no gene match: 11. This CDR3 comprises 15 residues. The V gene's germline CDR1 is MGHRA and CDR2 YSYEKL. CDR3 sequence: CASSHPDRAWSEQFF. The CDR3 region has the DNA TGCGCCAGCAGCCACCCCGACAGGGCATGGAGTGAGCAGTTCTTC.

This clone was seen just once. The genes are TRBV7-8 and TRBJ2-1; 8 positions agree with TRBD2. The CDR3 is made up of 13 amino acids. Germline V gives CDR1 SGHVS, CDR2 FQNEAQ. V was pared by 10 bases and J by 9 bases, with 11 bases of the junction left unmatched. CDR3 sequence (DNA): TGTGCCATTACGAGCGGGAGCGGGGGTGAGCAGTTCTTC. Its protein is CAITSGSGGEQFF.